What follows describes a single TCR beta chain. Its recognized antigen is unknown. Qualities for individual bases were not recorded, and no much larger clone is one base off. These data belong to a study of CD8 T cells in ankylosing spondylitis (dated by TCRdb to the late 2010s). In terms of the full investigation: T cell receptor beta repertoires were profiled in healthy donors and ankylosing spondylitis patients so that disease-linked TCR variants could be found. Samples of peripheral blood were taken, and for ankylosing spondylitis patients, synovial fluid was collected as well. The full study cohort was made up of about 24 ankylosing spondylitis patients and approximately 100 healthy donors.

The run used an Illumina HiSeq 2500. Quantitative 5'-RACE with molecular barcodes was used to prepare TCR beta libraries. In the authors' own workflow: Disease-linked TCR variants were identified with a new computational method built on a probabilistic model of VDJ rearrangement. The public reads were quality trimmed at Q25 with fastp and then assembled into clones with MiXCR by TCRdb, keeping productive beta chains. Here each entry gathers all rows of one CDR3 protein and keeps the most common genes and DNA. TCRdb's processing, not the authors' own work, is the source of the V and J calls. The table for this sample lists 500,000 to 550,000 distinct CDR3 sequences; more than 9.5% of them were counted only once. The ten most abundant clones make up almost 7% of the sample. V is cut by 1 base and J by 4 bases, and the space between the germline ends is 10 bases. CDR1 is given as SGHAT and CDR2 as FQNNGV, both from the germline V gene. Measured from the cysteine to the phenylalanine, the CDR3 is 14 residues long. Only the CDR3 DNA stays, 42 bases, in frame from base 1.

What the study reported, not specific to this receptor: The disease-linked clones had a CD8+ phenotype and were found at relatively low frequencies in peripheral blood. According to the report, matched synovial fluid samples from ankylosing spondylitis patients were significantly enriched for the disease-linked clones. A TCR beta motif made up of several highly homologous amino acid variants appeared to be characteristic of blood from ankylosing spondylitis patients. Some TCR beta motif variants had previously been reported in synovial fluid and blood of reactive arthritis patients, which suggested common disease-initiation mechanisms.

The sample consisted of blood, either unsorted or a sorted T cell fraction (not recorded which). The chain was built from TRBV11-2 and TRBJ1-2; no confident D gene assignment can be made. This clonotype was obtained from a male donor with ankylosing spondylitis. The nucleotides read TGTGCCAGCAGCTTAGTTTACCAGTCCTATGGCTACACCTTC. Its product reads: CASSLVYQSYGYTF.